Listed here are 6 T cell receptor beta chains from one sample, sequenced in a study of OX40 agonist ivuxolimab in advanced cancers. The protocol was immunoSEQ multiplex PCR, while the TCRdb copy is restricted to in-frame clones and leaves out a portion. The sample contains tens of thousands of clones, under 95% of which appear only once. Sample: CD4+ or CD8+ T cells sorted from blood, taken in a trial of the OX40 agonist ivuxolimab. These TCRs come from an adult with an advanced solid tumor such as melanoma, head and neck, liver or kidney cancer.

The chain carries TRBV6-1 and TRBJ2-3, with 8 bases identical to TRBD1. V trimming: 6 bases; J trimming: 3 bases; junction bases outside the gene matches: 8. The germline gives CDR1 MNHNS, CDR2 SASEGT. The CDR3 has 15 amino acids. The CDR3 DNA reads as TGTGCCAGCAGGGGGGACAGGCCCTATACAGATACGCAGTATTTT. It codes for CASRGDRPYTDTQYF.

Written as DNA, the CDR3 is TGTGCCAGCAGTTTACCGGGACAGCAGTTCTTC. Translation: CASSLPGQQFF. The V call is TRBV27, the J call TRBJ2-1; possibly TRBD1 or TRBD2 for D (5 bases each). With 2 bases removed from V and 11 bases from J, the gap between germline ends came to 7 bases. This CDR3 has 11 amino acids. CDR1 and CDR2 from the germline V gene are MNHEY and SMNVEV (reference sequence).

This chain uses TRBV29-1 with TRBJ1-2; D is uncertain. The germline CDR1 and CDR2 sequences are SQVTM and ANQGSEA. This CDR3 is built from 16 residues. Trimming pared 0 bases from V and 2 bases from J, leaving 16 bases between. As DNA, the CDR3 is TGCAGCGTTGAAGACTGGGCAGCCCCTCTAAACTATGGCTACACCTTC. It translates to CSVEDWAAPLNYGYTF.

A single count supports this clone. The chain uses TRBV9 and TRBJ1-1; 10 nucleotides line up with TRBD1. CDR3 length: 15 amino acids. Germline values: CDR1 SGDLS, CDR2 YYNGEE. V was clipped by 2 bases and J by 5 bases; unmatched bases: 6. The CDR3 here is CASSVSGTGVTEAFF. For the CDR3, the DNA is TGTGCCAGCAGCGTGTCCGGGACAGGGGTGACTGAAGCTTTCTTT. The variable domain in full, with the rest retrieved from reference TRBV9 and TRBJ1-1, is DSGVTQTPKHLITATGQRVTLRCSPRSGDLSVYWYQQSLDQGLQFLIQYYNGEERAKGNILERFSAQQFPDLHSELNLSSLELGDSALYFCASSVSGTGVTEAFFGQGTRLTVV.

V usage is TRBV19 and J usage is TRBJ1-6; 7 bases agree with TRBD1. There are 18 residues in the CDR3. V gave up 7 bases and J gave up 0 bases; unmatched junction bases: 12. CDR1 is LNHDA, CDR2 SQIVND, per germline (reference sequence). The CDR3: CASTQGRGKSSYNSPLHF. DNA for the CDR3: TGTGCCAGTACCCAGGGCAGGGGGAAAAGCTCCTATAATTCACCCCTCCACTTT.

The V call is TRBV6-6, the J call TRBJ2-7; D possibly corresponds to TRBD2 (6 bases). Germline V gene lookup returns CDR1 MNHNY and CDR2 SVGAGI (reference sequence). The ends were cut back, 2 bases at V and 6 bases at J, with 11 bases in the middle. This CDR3 has 13 amino acids. Written as DNA, the CDR3 is TGTGCCAGCAGTTACCCCGGGGGACTCGAGCAGTACTTC. This encodes CASSYPGGLEQYF.